This T cell receptor (beta chain) is drawn from a study of cytomegalovirus exposure and HLA in healthy donors. Findings and limits, study-wide: Cytomegalovirus association was listed for about 170 TCR beta chains.

PCR primers comprised 60 Vbeta and 13 Jbeta primers. Profiled with immunoSEQ multiplex PCR; TCRdb holds only in-frame clones, not every one. The sample carries around 33,000 clones, 65% to 85% recorded once. Remarks on this clone: Its specificity is not known.

Germline values: CDR1 MDHEN, CDR2 SYDVKM. The V and J ends lost 1 base and 8 bases, in that order; junction bases with no gene match: 13. The CDR3 has 16 residues. The origin of this receptor is a woman in her twenties or thirties in good health and CMV-seropositive. The sample taken for sequencing was PBMCs. This chain joins TRBV28 and TRBJ1-2; TRBD1 matches at 7 bases. This CDR3 is CASSLSGGVQGTGYTF. The CDR3 region has the DNA TGTGCCAGCAGTTTATCGGGTGGGGTACAGGGGACCGGCTACACCTTC.